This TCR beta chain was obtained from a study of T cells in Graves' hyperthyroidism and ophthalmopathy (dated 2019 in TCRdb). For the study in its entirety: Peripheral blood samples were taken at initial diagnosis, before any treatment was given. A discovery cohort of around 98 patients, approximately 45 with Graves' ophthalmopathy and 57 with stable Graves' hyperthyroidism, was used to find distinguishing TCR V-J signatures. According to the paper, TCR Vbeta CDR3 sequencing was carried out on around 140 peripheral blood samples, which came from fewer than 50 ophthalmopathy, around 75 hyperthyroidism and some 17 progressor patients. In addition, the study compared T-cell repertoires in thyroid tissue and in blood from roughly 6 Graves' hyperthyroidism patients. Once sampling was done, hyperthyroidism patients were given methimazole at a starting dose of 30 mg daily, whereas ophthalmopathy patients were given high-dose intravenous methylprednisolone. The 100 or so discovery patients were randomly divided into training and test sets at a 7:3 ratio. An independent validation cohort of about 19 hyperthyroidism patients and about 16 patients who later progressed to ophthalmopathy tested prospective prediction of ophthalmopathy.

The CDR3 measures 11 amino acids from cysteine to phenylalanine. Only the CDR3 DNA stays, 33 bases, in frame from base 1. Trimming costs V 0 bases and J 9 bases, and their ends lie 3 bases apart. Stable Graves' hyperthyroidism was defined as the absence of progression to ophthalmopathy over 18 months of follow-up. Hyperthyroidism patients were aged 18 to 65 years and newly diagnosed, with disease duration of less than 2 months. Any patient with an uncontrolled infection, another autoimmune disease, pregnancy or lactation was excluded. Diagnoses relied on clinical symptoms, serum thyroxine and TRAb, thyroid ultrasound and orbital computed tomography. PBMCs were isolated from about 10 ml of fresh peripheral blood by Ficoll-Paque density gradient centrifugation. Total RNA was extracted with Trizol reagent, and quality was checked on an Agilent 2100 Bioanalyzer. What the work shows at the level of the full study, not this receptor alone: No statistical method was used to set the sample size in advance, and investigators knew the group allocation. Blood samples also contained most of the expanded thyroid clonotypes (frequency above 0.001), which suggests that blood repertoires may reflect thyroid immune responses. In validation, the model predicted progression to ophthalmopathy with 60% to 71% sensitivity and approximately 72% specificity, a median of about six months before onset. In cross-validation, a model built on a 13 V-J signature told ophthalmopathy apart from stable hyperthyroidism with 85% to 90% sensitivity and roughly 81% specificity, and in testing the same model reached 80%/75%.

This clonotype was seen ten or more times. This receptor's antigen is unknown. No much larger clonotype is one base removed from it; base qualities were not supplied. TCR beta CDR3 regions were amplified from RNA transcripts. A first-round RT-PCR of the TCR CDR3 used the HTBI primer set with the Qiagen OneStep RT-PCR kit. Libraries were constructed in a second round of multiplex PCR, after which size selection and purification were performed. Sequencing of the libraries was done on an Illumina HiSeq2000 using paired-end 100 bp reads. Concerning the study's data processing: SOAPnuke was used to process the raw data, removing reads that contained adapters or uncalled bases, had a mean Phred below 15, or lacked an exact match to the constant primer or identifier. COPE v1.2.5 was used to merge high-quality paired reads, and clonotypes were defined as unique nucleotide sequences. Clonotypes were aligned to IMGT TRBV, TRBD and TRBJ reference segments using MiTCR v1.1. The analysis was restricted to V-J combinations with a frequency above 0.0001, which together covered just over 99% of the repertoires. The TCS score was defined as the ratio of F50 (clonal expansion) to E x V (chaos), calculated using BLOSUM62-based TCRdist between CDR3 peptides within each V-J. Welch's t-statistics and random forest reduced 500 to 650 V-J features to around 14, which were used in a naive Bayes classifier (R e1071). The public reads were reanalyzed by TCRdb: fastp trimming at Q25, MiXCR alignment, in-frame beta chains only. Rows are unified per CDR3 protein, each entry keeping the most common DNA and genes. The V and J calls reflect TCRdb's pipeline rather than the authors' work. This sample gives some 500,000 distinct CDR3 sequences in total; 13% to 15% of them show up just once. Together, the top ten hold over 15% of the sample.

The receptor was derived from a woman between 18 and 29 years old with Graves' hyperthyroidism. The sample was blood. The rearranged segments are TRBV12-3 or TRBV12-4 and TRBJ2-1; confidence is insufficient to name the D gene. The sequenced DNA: TGTGCCAGCAGTTTAGCGCCTGAGCAGTTCTTC. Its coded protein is CASSLAPEQFF.